This record looks at one TCR beta chain sequence and its context. This record comes from a study of shared T cell receptors in the human thymus. Germline V CDR1 and CDR2: MNHNS, SASEGT. CDR3 size: 18 residues. The V and J ends lost 3 bases and 5 bases respectively, with 22 bases between them. This table comes from immunoSEQ multiplex PCR, and its TCRdb copy is limited to in-frame clones, with some not included. The profile shows approximately 730,000 clones, approximately 85% of them singletons. This same sample was also taken into another study, of human thymus T cells. Per that paper: Resections from corrective heart surgery provided thymus tissue. Thymic and blood repertoires appeared to show biased V and J gene usage. Highly overlapping thymic repertoires in unrelated individuals were reported by related research.

The chain couples TRBV6-1 to TRBJ2-2, with D unresolved. This receptor was obtained from a girl under three years old with a congenital heart defect. The sample taken for sequencing was thymocytes. The CDR3 spells CASSEVYPGCLWTGELFF. The CDR3 nucleotides are TGTGCCAGCAGTGAGGTGTATCCAGGCTGCTTATGGACCGGGGAGCTGTTTTTT.